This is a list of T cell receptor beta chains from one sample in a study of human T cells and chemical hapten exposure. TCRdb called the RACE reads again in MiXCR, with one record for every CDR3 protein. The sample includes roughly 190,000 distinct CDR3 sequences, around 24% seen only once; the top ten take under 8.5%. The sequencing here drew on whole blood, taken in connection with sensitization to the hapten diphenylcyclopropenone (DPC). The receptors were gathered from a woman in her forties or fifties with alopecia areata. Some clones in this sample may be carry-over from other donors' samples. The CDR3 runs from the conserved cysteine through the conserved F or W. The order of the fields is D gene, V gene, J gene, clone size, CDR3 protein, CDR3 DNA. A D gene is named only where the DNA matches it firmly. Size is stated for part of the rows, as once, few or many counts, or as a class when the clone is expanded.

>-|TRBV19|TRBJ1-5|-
CASSPQLGPQHF
TGTGCCAGTAGTCCCCAATTGGGGCCCCAGCATTTT
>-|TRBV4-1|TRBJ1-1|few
CASSQDVVNTEAFF
TGCGCCAGCAGCCAGGACGTCGTGAACACTGAAGCTTTCTTT
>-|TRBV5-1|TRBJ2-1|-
CASSFAQGSYNEQFF
TGCGCCAGCAGCTTTGCACAGGGATCCTACAATGAGCAGTTCTTC
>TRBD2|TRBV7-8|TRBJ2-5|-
CASSSTSGRAEETQYF
TGTGCCAGCAGCTCGACTAGCGGGAGGGCCGAAGAGACCCAGTACTTC
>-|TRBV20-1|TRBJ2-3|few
CSARDGKVATDTQYF
TGCAGTGCTAGAGACGGCAAGGTTGCCACAGATACGCAGTATTTT
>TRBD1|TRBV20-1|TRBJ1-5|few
CSARGGTGDNQPQHF
TGCAGTGCTAGAGGGGGGACAGGGGACAATCAGCCCCAGCATTTT
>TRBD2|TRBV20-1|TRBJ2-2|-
CSAGSTLAGAGTGELFF
TGCAGTGCAGGGAGTACTCTAGCGGGAGCGGGCACCGGGGAGCTGTTTTTT
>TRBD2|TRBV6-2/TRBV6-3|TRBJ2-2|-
CDSINTSGRAGELFF
TGTGACAGCATAAATACTAGCGGGAGGGCCGGGGAGCTGTTTTTT
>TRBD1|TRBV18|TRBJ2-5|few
CASSPQDRGETQYF
TGTGCCAGCTCACCCCAGGACAGGGGAGAGACCCAGTACTTC
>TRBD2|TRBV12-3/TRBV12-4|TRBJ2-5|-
CASGGLGPETQYF
TGTGCCAGCGGGGGACTAGGTCCGGAGACCCAGTACTTC
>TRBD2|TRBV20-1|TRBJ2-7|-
CSAPRAGASYEQYF
TGCAGTGCTCCACGAGCGGGAGCCTCCTACGAGCAGTACTTC
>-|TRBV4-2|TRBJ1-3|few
CASSQVSRGNTIYF
TGTGCCAGCAGCCAAGTCTCACGTGGAAACACCATATATTTT
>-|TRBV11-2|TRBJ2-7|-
CASSNRRTGYEQYF
TGTGCCAGCAGCAACCGTCGAACGGGTTACGAGCAGTACTTC
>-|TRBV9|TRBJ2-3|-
CASSVGHREADTQYF
TGTGCCAGCAGCGTAGGGCACAGGGAGGCAGATACGCAGTATTTT
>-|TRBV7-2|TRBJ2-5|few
CASSSGGGGETQYF
TGTGCCAGCAGTTCAGGCGGAGGGGGAGAGACCCAGTACTTC
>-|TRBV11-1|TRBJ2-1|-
CASSLLSGPYNEQFF
TGTGCCAGCAGCTTACTCAGCGGGCCATACAATGAGCAGTTCTTC
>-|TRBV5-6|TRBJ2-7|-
CASSLVHGYEQYF
TGTGCCAGCAGCTTGGTGCACGGGTACGAGCAGTACTTC
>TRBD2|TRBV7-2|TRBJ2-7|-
CASSPGTSLYEQYF
TGTGCCAGCAGTCCTGGGACTAGCCTCTACGAGCAGTACTTC
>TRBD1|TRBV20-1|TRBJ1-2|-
CSARPGQGDGYTF
TGCAGTGCTAGACCGGGACAGGGTGATGGCTACACCTTC
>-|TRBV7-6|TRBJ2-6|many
CASSQVAAQNQGGANVLTF
TGTGCCAGCAGCCAAGTGGCAGCTCAAAACCAGGGTGGGGCCAACGTCCTGACTTTC
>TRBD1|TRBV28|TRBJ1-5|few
CASLTGGRNQPQHF
TGTGCCAGCCTAACAGGGGGCCGCAATCAGCCCCAGCATTTT
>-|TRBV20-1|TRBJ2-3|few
CSAPPGLRTDTQYF
TGCAGTGCTCCCCCGGGACTTCGCACAGATACGCAGTATTTT
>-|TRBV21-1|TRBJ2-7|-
CASRLAGGGYEQYF
TGTGCCAGCAGACTAGCGGGAGGCGGGTACGAGCAGTACTTC
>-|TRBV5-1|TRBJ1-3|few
CASSLQGPADSGNTIYF
TGCGCCAGCAGCTTACAGGGACCCGCAGACTCTGGAAACACCATATATTTT
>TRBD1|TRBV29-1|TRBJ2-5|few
CSVGQGLKTQYF
TGCAGCGTCGGACAGGGCCTTAAGACCCAGTACTTC
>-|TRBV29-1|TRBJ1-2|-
CSVELGPFNYGYTF
TGCAGCGTTGAATTGGGGCCTTTCAACTATGGCTACACCTTC
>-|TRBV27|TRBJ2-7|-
CASGWGDDSSEQYF
TGTGCCAGCGGTTGGGGGGACGACTCCTCCGAGCAGTACTTC
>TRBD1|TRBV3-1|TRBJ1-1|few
CASTGQVRNTEAFF
TGTGCCAGCACCGGACAGGTTAGGAACACTGAAGCTTTCTTT
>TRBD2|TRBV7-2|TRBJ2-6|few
CASSPTSGRGGANVLTF
TGTGCCAGCAGCCCGACTAGCGGGAGGGGTGGGGCCAACGTCCTGACTTTC
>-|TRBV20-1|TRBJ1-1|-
CSAIVLQTNTEAFF
TGCAGTGCTATAGTCCTGCAGACGAACACTGAAGCTTTCTTT
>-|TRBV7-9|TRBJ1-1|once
CASSRSTNTTEAFF
TGTGCCAGCAGCCGCTCGACCAATACCACTGAAGCTTTCTTT
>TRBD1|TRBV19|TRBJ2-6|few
CASSPGTGGAGANVLTF
TGTGCCAGTAGTCCTGGGACAGGGGGCGCTGGGGCCAACGTCCTGACTTTC
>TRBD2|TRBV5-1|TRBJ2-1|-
CASSYIGTSGVYNEQFF
TGCGCCAGCAGCTACATCGGGACTAGCGGGGTCTACAATGAGCAGTTCTTC
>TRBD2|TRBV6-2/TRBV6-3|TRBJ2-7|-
CASIPSAGGLHEQYF
TGTGCCAGCATTCCGTCAGCGGGGGGTCTCCACGAGCAGTACTTC
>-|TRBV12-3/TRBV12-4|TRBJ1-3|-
CASSLGSPGSGNTIYF
TGTGCCAGCAGTTTAGGATCCCCCGGCTCTGGAAACACCATATATTTT
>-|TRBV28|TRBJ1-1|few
CASSLLGSEAFF
TGTGCCAGCAGTTTATTGGGGAGTGAAGCTTTCTTT
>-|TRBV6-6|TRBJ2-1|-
CASTPSAVYNEQFF
TGTGCCAGCACCCCTAGCGCAGTCTACAATGAGCAGTTCTTC
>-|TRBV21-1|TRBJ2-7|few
CASSKGCFEQYF
TGTGCCAGCAGCAAAGGGTGTTTCGAGCAGTACTTC
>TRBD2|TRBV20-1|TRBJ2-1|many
CSATYFLAGGPWEQFF
TGCAGTGCTACCTATTTCCTAGCGGGAGGGCCCTGGGAGCAGTTCTTC
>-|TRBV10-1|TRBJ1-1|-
CASSESNSGHTEAFF
TGCGCCAGCAGTGAGTCGAATTCAGGGCATACTGAAGCTTTCTTT
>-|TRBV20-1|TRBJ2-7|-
CSAREGVVDEQYF
TGCAGTGCTAGAGAGGGGGTAGTCGACGAGCAGTACTTC
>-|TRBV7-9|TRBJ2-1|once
CASSPVGGGNEQFF
TGTGCCAGCAGCCCCGTTGGGGGTGGGAATGAGCAGTTCTTC
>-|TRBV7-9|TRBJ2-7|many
CASSLGTRDEQYF
TGTGCCAGCAGCTTAGGGACCAGGGACGAGCAGTACTTC
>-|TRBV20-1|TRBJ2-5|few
CSARDREANQETQYF
TGCAGTGCTAGAGATCGGGAAGCGAACCAAGAGACCCAGTACTTC
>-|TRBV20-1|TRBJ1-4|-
CSASAEPYNEKLFF
TGCAGTGCTAGTGCGGAACCCTATAATGAAAAACTGTTTTTT
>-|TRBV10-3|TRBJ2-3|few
CAISEYGDSTDTQYF
TGTGCCATCAGTGAGTACGGGGACAGCACAGATACGCAGTATTTT
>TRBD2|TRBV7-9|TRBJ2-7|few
CASSLGGAGRGEQYF
TGTGCCAGCAGCTTAGGGGGAGCGGGAAGGGGCGAGCAGTACTTC
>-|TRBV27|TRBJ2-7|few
CASSSAHSYEQYF
TGTGCCAGCAGTTCGGCACACTCCTACGAGCAGTACTTC
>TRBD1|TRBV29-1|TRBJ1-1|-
CSAGTGVTEAFF
TGCAGCGCCGGGACAGGGGTAACTGAAGCTTTCTTT
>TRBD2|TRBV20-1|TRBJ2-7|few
CSASGTSGRSYEQYF
TGCAGTGCTAGTGGGACTAGCGGCCGCTCCTACGAGCAGTACTTC
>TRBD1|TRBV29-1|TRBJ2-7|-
CSVGGQGPYEQYF
TGCAGCGTTGGGGGACAGGGACCCTACGAGCAGTACTTC
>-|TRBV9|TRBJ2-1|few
CASSAEGYAYNEQFF
TGTGCCAGCAGCGCCGAAGGATATGCCTACAATGAGCAGTTCTTC
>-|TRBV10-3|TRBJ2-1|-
CAISEDPKYNEQFF
TGTGCCATCAGTGAAGATCCTAAATACAATGAGCAGTTCTTC
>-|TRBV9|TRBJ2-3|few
CASSVVGLDSDTQYF
TGTGCCAGCAGCGTAGTGGGACTTGATTCAGATACGCAGTATTTT
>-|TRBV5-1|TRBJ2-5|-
CASSLGGGQTAETQYF
TGCGCCAGCAGCTTAGGGGGAGGCCAGACTGCAGAGACCCAGTACTTC
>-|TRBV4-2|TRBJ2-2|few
CASSQGGSGGELFF
TGTGCCAGCAGCCAAGGAGGGAGCGGCGGGGAGCTGTTTTTT
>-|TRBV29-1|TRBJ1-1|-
CSARVPAIAEAFF
TGCAGCGCCCGAGTCCCTGCGATAGCTGAAGCTTTCTTT
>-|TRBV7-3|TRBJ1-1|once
CASSASGGLDMNTEAFF
TGTGCCAGCAGCGCGTCGGGGGGATTGGACATGAACACTGAAGCTTTCTTT
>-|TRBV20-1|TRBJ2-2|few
CSASGTENTGELFF
TGCAGTGCATCCGGGACCGAGAACACCGGGGAGCTGTTTTTT
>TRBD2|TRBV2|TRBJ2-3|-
CVSRGSSGRYDTQYF
TGTGTCAGCAGAGGGTCTAGCGGGAGGTATGATACGCAGTATTTT